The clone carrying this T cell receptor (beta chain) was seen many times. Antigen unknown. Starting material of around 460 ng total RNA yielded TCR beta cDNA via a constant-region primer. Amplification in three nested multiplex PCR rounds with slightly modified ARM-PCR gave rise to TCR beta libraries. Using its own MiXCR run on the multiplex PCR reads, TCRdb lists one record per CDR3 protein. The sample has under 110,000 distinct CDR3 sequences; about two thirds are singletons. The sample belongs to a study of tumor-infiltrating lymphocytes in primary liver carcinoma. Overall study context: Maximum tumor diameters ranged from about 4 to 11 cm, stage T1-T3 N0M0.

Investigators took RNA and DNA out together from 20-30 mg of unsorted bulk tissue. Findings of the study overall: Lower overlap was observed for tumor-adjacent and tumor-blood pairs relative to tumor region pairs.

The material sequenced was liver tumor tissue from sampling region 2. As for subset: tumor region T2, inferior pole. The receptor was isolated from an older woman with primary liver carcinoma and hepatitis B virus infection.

Here the CDR3 reads CASSPHLYEQYF. The DNA for the CDR3 is TGTGCCAGCAGTCCCCACCTCTACGAGCAGTACTTC. The chain combines TRBV28 with TRBJ2-7; D not certain. The CDR3 extends over 12 amino acids. The V end was cut by 5 bases, the J end by 3 bases, with 8 bases between. Germline CDR1 and CDR2: MDHEN and SYDVKM.